This T cell receptor (beta chain) was captured in a study of T cells in Graves' hyperthyroidism and ophthalmopathy. Looking at the study overall: Sampling of peripheral blood happened at initial diagnosis, prior to any treatment.

Study-wide results and caveats: Most clonotypes expanded in the thyroid (above 0.001) were also present in blood.

Germline trimming cut 10 bases from V and 8 bases from J; bases unmatched to any gene: 8. This CDR3 is built from 13 residues. The V gene's germline CDR1 is SEHNR and CDR2 FQNEAQ (reference sequence). Amplification of TCR beta CDR3 regions used RNA as the template. A set of HTBI primers served as the primers for a first-round RT-PCR of the TCR CDR3. In TCRdb, the multiplex PCR reads were re-called with MiXCR into one record per CDR3 protein. This table holds under 350,000 distinct CDR3 sequences, around a fifth found once. This clonotype has at least ten counts. The antigen is not known. The chain couples TRBV7-9 to TRBJ2-1; 10 nucleotides align to TRBD2. This sequence was found in a woman aged 50 to 65 with Graves' hyperthyroidism. Sequencing input: blood. The CDR3 sequence is CATTSGDGDEQFF. In nucleotides, the CDR3 is TGTGCCACCACTAGCGGGGATGGGGATGAGCAGTTCTTC.